This TCR beta chain originates from a study of blood T cell repertoires in COVID-19. Study overall: Specimens from acute and convalescent COVID-19 originated in the United States, Italy and Spain. T cells, B-cell-depleted T cells, or PBMCs provided the cDNA or gDNA that served as material.

Authors' analysis steps: Estimated nucleated cell counts came from reference gene primer amplification. Using immunoSEQ multiplex PCR, the repertoire was profiled, and TCRdb retains in-frame clones only, with some absent. V and J calls and clone size follow that table, whereas D and trimming were derived from the DNA. The sample has 97,000 or so clones; more than 75% are singletons. This TCR was sampled from a man at least 80 years old with acute or convalescent COVID-19. Specimen: peripheral blood.

The CDR3 nucleotides read TGTGCCAGCAGCCAAGATATGCGGAACACTGAAGCTTTCTTT. Its protein is CASSQDMRNTEAFF. The genes are TRBV3-1 (or the pseudogene TRBV3-2) and TRBJ1-1; D gene ambiguous. The CDR3 is 14 amino acids. CDR1 and CDR2 from the germline V gene are LGHDT and YNNKEL (reference sequence). Trimming left V 0 bases short and J 1 base short, with 6 bases between.